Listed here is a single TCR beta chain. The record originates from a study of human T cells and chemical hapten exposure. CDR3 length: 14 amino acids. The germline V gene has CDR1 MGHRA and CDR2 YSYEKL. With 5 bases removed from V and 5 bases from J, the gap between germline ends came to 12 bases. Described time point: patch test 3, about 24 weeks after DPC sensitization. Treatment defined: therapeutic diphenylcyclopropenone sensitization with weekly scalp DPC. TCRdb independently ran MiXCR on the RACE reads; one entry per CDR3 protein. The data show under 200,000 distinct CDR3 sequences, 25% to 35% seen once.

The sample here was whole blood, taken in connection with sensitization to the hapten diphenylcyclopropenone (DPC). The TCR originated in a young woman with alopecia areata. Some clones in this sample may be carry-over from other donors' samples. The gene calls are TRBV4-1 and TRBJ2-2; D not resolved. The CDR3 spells CASSSREGTGELFF. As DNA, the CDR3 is TGCGCCAGCAGCTCCCGAGAAGGGACCGGGGAGCTGTTTTTT.